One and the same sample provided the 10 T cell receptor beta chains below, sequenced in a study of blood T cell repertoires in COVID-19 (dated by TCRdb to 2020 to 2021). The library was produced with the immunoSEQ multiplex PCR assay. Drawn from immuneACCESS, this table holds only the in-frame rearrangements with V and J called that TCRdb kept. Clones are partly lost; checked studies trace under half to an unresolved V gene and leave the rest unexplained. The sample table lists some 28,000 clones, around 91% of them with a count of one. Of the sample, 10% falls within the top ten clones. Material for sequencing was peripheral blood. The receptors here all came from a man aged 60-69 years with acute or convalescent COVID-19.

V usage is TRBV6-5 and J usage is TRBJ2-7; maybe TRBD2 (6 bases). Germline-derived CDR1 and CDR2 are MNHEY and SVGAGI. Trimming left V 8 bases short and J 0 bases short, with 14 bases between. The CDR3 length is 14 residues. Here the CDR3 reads CASLLYGSSYEQYF. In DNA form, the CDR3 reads TGTGCCAGCTTGCTTTACGGGAGCTCCTACGAGCAGTACTTC.

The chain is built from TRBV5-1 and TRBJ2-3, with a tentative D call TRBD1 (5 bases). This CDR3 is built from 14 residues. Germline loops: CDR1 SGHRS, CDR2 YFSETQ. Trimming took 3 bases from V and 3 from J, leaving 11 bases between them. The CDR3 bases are TGCGCCAGCAGCTCTGGGGCAGTAACAGATACGCAGTATTTT. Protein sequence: CASSSGAVTDTQYF.

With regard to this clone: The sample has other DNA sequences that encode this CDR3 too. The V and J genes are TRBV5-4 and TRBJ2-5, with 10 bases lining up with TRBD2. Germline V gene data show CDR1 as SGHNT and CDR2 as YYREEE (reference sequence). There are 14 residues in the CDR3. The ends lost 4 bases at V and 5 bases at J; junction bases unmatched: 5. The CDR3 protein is CASSLAGVGETQYF. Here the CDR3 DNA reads TGTGCCAGCAGCCTAGCGGGAGTCGGGGAGACCCAGTACTTC.

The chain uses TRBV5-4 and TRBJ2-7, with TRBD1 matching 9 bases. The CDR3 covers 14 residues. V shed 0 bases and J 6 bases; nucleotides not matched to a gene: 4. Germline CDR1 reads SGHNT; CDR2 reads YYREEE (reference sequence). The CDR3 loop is CASSLDRGRFEQYF. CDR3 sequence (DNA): TGTGCCAGCAGCTTGGACAGGGGGCGTTTCGAGCAGTACTTC. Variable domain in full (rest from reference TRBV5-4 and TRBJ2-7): ETGVTQSPTHLIKTRGQQVTLRCSSQSGHNTVSWYQQALGQGPQFIFQYYREEENGRGNFPPRFSGLQFPNYSSELNVNALELDDSALYLCASSLDRGRFEQYFGPGTRLTVT.

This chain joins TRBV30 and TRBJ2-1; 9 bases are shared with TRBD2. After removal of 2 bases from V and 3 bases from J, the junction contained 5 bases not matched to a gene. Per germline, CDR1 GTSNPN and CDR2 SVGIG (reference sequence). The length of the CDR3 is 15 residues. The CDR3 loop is CAWSTGSGSYNEQFF. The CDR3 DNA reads TGTGCCTGGAGTACGGGTAGCGGGAGCTACAATGAGCAGTTCTTC.

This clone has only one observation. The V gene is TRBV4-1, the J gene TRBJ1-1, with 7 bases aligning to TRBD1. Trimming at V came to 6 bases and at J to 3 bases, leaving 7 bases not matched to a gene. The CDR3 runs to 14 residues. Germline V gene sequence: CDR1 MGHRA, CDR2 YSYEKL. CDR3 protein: CASSQYTGDTEAFF. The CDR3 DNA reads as TGCGCCAGCAGTCAATATACAGGGGACACTGAAGCTTTCTTT.

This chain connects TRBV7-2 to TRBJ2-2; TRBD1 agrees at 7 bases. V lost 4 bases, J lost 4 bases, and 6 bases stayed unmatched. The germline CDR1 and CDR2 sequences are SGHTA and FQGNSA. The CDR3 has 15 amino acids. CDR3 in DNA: TGTGCCAGCAGCTCCTTACAGGGGTCCACCGGGGAGCTGTTTTTT. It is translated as CASSSLQGSTGELFF.

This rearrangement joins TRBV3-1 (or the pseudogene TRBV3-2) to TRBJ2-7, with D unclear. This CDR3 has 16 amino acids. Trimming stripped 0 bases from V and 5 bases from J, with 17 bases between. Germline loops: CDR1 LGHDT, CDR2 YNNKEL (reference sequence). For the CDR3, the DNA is TGTGCCAGCAGCCAAGATCTTGTCAGACGCGCGGACGAGCAGTACTTC. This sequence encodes CASSQDLVRRADEQYF.

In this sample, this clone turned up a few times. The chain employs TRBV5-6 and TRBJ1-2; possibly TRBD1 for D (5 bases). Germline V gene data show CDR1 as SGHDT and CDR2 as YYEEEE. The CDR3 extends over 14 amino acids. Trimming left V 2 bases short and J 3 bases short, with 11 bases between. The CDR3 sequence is CASSFPQGDYGYTF. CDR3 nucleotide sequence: TGTGCCAGCAGCTTCCCCCAGGGTGACTATGGCTACACCTTC.

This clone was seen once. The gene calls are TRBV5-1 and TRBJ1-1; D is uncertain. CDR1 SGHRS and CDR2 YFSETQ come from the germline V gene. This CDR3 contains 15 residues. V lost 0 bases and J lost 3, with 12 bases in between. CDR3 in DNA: TGCGCCAGCAGCTTGGTTGTAGGGAGGGACACTGAAGCTTTCTTT. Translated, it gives CASSLVVGRDTEAFF.